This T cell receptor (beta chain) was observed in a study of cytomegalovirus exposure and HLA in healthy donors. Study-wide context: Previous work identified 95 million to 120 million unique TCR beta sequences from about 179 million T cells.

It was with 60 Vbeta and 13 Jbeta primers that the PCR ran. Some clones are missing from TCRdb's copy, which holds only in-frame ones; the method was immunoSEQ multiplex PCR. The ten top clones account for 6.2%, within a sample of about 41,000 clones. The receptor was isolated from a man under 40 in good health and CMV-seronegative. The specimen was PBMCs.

This CDR3 reads CASSYSGAISGELFF. CDR3 coding DNA: TGTGCCAGCAGTTACTCTGGGGCTATTAGCGGGGAGCTGTTTTTT. This chain links TRBV6-5 with TRBJ2-2; D possibly corresponds to TRBD1 (5 bases). Between the trimmed V and J ends, which lost 0 bases and 7 bases, there was a span of 12 bases. Germline loops: CDR1 MNHEY, CDR2 SVGAGI. The CDR3 spans 15 residues.